These 20 T cell receptor beta chains were all obtained from the same sample, sequenced in a study of blood T cell repertoires in COVID-19. Assay used: immunoSEQ multiplex PCR; TCRdb lists only in-frame clones, some missing. The repertoire holds some 250,000 clones, with roughly four fifths as singletons. Sequencing input: PBMCs or T cells enriched from blood (not recorded which). These receptors were collected from a man in his forties who had recovered from COVID-19.

CDR3 DNA sequence: TGTGCCAGCGGGGACAGGGGTTCGAATCAGCCCCAGCATTTT. Residues: CASGDRGSNQPQHF. V and J are TRBV6-5 and TRBJ1-5; 10 nucleotides match TRBD1. This CDR3 is built from 14 residues. V shed 8 bases and J 4 bases; nucleotides not matched to a gene: 5. The germline gives CDR1 MNHEY, CDR2 SVGAGI.

A few counts support this clone. The rearrangement links TRBV2 to TRBJ2-2; tentative D call: TRBD2 (5 bases). CDR3 length: 12 residues. Between the trimmed V and J ends, which lost 7 bases and 4 bases, there was a span of 7 bases. Germline assignment: CDR1 SNHLY and CDR2 FYNNEI. The CDR3 loop is CASTRVTGELFF. The DNA of the CDR3 is TGTGCCAGCACGAGGGTCACCGGGGAGCTGTTTTTT.

The count of this clone is one. The V and J genes are TRBV18 and TRBJ2-1; the match to TRBD2 covers 12 bases. The germline gives CDR1 KGHSH, CDR2 LQKENI. The CDR3 has 17 amino acids. Unmatched junction bases numbered 15, after V lost 6 bases and J lost 9 bases. In nucleotides, the CDR3 is TGTGCCAGCTCCCCTAGCGGGAGGGCCTTTTTCATCGGTGAGCAGTTCTTC. This sequence encodes CASSPSGRAFFIGEQFF.

CDR3 residues: CASSRAGPYNEQFF. For the CDR3, the DNA is TGTGCCAGTAGTCGAGCGGGACCTTACAATGAGCAGTTCTTC. The chain couples TRBV19 to TRBJ2-1; the match to TRBD2 covers 7 bases. Germline V gene data show CDR1 as LNHDA and CDR2 as SQIVND (reference sequence). Trimming removed 5 bases from V and 4 bases from J; junction bases left unmatched: 5. The CDR3 has 14 residues.

This chain uses TRBV7-9 with TRBJ1-2; perhaps TRBD1 as D (6 bases). Germline CDR1 reads SEHNR; CDR2 reads FQNEAQ (reference sequence). This CDR3 has 12 residues. The V gene lost 4 bases and the J gene lost 8 bases, with 11 bases spanning the gap. CDR3 sequence reads: CASSSGQTGYTF. For the CDR3, the DNA is TGTGCCAGCAGCTCCGGACAGACCGGCTACACCTTC.

The chain couples TRBV4-2 to TRBJ2-5; 8 nucleotides agree with TRBD2. The J segment lost 4 bases and the V segment lost 4 bases, leaving 5 bases of the junction unmatched. The CDR3 spans 14 residues. The germline V gene encodes CDR1 LGHNA and CDR2 YNFKEQ. CDR3 protein: CASSPGGGRETQYF. The CDR3 bases are TGTGCCAGCAGCCCGGGGGGGGGCCGAGAGACCCAGTACTTC.

This rearrangement joins TRBV13 to TRBJ2-7; weak D call: TRBD1 (6 bases). Germline V gene sequence: CDR1 PRHDT, CDR2 FYEKMQ (reference sequence). The CDR3 runs to 16 residues. The V gene lost 4 bases and the J gene lost 0 bases, with 16 bases spanning the gap. CDR3 bases: TGTGCCAGCAGCTCATGGACAGAAAGAAACTCCTACGAGCAGTACTTC. This gives the protein CASSSWTERNSYEQYF.

This chain links TRBV7-2 with TRBJ2-3; 12 bases line up with TRBD2. After removal of 5 bases from V and 3 bases from J, the junction contained 9 bases not matched to a gene. The CDR3 extends over 17 amino acids. The germline gives CDR1 SGHTA, CDR2 FQGNSA. Here the CDR3 reads CASSPRLAGARTDTQYF. CDR3 DNA: TGTGCCAGCAGCCCCCGACTAGCGGGAGCGAGGACAGATACGCAGTATTTT.

The chain recombines TRBV7-6 with TRBJ2-3; D gene uncertain. The CDR3 spans 16 residues. Trimming pared 0 bases from V and 0 bases from J, leaving 10 bases between. Germline V gene data show CDR1 as SGHVS and CDR2 as FNYEAQ. The CDR3 here is CASSLAGWASTDTQYF. The CDR3 coding sequence is TGTGCCAGCAGCTTAGCGGGCTGGGCTAGCACAGATACGCAGTATTTT. Drawing the rest from reference TRBV7-6 and TRBJ2-3, the complete variable domain is GAGVSQSPRYKVTKRGQDVALRCDPISGHVSLYWYRQALGQGPEFLTYFNYEAQQDKSGLPNDRFSAERPEGSISTLTIQRTEQRDSAMYRCASSLAGWASTDTQYFGPGTRLTVL.

V and J are TRBV5-1 and TRBJ2-1; D might be TRBD1 (5 bases). The CDR3 loop spans 16 amino acids. Germline lookup yields CDR1 SGHRS and CDR2 YFSETQ. The V gene lost 0 bases and the J gene lost 1 base, with 11 bases spanning the gap. The CDR3 coding sequence is TGCGCCAGCAGCTTGGGATGGGGCCAATCCTACAATGAGCAGTTCTTC. As protein: CASSLGWGQSYNEQFF.

The chain joins TRBV3-1 (or the pseudogene TRBV3-2) to TRBJ2-1, with a possible D match to TRBD2 (6 bases). This CDR3 has 16 residues. V was shortened by 3 bases and J by 1 base, with 13 bases between the two germline ends. Germline V gene sequence: CDR1 LGHDT, CDR2 YNNKEL (reference sequence). CDR3 sequence reads: CASSQGLSLSYNEQFF. The CDR3 region has the DNA TGTGCCAGCAGCCAGGGACTTTCGCTTTCCTACAATGAGCAGTTCTTC.

This clone was detected once. The V gene is TRBV7-2, the J gene TRBJ1-2; D call uncertain. Trimming stripped 5 bases from V and 8 bases from J, with 15 bases between. The CDR3 contains 13 residues. CDR1 is SGHTA and CDR2 is FQGNSA in the germline V gene. CDR3 sequence reads: CASSHGGELGYTF. DNA for the CDR3: TGTGCCAGCAGCCACGGTGGGGAGTTAGGCTACACCTTC.

J is TRBJ1-5 and V is TRBV29-1; D is undetermined. Looked up from germline, CDR1 is SQVTM and CDR2 is ANQGSEA. The CDR3 is 13 residues long. The V end lost 5 bases, the J end lost 4 bases, and 12 bases lay between the germline ends. CDR3 nucleotides: TGCAGCGTTATACAGCGGGGAAATCAGCCCCAGCATTTT. Amino acids: CSVIQRGNQPQHF.

The rearrangement uses TRBV6-5 and TRBJ1-2; no clear D gene. V lost 2 bases to trimming and J lost 4 bases, with 8 bases between them. This CDR3 comprises 13 residues. Germline lookup yields CDR1 MNHEY and CDR2 SVGAGI. The CDR3 DNA is TGTGCCAGCAGTTACACAGAAAGCTATGGCTACACCTTC. This sequence encodes CASSYTESYGYTF.

This clone was recorded many times. The chain carries TRBV27 and TRBJ2-3; unclear D gene. Germline CDR1 MNHEY, CDR2 SMNVEV (reference sequence). Trimming cost V 0 bases and J 3 bases, with 10 bases left between them. The CDR3 runs to 15 residues. Here the CDR3 reads CASSLSAGWTDTQYF. In DNA form, the CDR3 reads TGTGCCAGCAGTTTATCGGCCGGGTGGACAGATACGCAGTATTTT.

This chain connects TRBV4-3 to TRBJ2-7; 7 bases match TRBD1. V lost 0 bases and J lost 4; bases outside the gene matches: 9. The CDR3 spans 16 residues. In germline, CDR1 is LGHNA, CDR2 YSLEER. In DNA form, the CDR3 reads TGCGCCAGCAGCCAAGATCTGAGACAGGGACCATACGAGCAGTACTTC. This sequence encodes CASSQDLRQGPYEQYF.

The CDR3 DNA reads TGTGCCAGCACCAAGGGACAGCGCTCCTACGAGCAGTACTTC. This translates into CASTKGQRSYEQYF. The chain employs TRBV6-5 and TRBJ2-7, with 7 nucleotides matching TRBD1. This CDR3 comprises 14 residues. The V and J ends lost 7 bases and 0 bases, in that order; junction bases with no gene match: 6. Germline V CDR1 and CDR2: MNHEY, SVGAGI.

The chain is built from TRBV19 and TRBJ1-2, with a possible D match to TRBD1 (6 bases). The CDR3 has 14 amino acids. Trimming cost V 5 bases and J 8 bases, with 18 bases left between them. The germline CDR1 and CDR2 sequences are LNHDA and SQIVND (reference sequence). Written as DNA, the CDR3 is TGTGCCAGTAGTTTTTCCCGGGACACCTTAGGCTACACCTTC. Amino acids: CASSFSRDTLGYTF.

The V and J genes are TRBV6-6 and TRBJ2-7; tentatively, D is TRBD1 (5 bases). The CDR3 loop spans 13 amino acids. With 6 bases removed from V and 5 bases from J, the gap between germline ends came to 14 bases. Germline assignment: CDR1 MNHNY and CDR2 SVGAGI (reference sequence). For the CDR3, the DNA is TGTGCCAGCAGGACAATAAACAGGAACGAGCAGTACTTC. Its protein product is CASRTINRNEQYF.

V and J are TRBV6-2 or TRBV6-3 and TRBJ2-2; 11 nucleotides match TRBD2. J gave up 6 bases and V 6 bases, and 3 bases lay outside the gene matches. The CDR3 totals 14 residues. Per the germline V gene, CDR1 is MNHEY and CDR2 is SVGEGT. The CDR3, as DNA: TGTGCCAGCAGCCGTAGCGGGGGGGCCGGGGAGCTGTTTTTT. It is translated as CASSRSGGAGELFF.